This T cell receptor beta chain was recovered during a study of beta chain features in type 1 diabetes. This clone was seen more than once but under ten times. The antigen is unknown. This CDR3 has 16 amino acids. J lost 7 bases, V lost 5 bases, and 16 bases had no gene match. Germline V CDR1 and CDR2: SGHDT, YYEEEE. Investigators reverse transcribed all isolated RNA, so they sequenced expressed TCRB transcripts. Libraries were prepared by immunoSEQ multiplex PCR; TCRdb keeps only in-frame clonotypes and omits some of them. The table lists 500,000 to 850,000 clones, roughly an eighth of them singletons, with approximately 0.039% in the top ten. Study findings and constraints: Among patients with Type 1 diabetes, TCRB CDR3s were moderately but significantly shorter in every one of the four CD4+ subsets.

The clonotype originates from a man younger than 30 with type 1 diabetes. The chain has TRBV5-6 and TRBJ2-5; TRBD1 matches 8 bases. The sequencing sample was made of naive CD4+ T cells from blood. The CDR3 region has the DNA TGTGCCAGCAGGGGGACAGGACTCACTTCCGCGGGGACCCAGTACTTC. Its protein product is CASRGTGLTSAGTQYF.